These 6 T cell receptor beta chains were all obtained from the same sample, sequenced in a study of blood T cell repertoires in COVID-19. Sequencing was performed with immunoSEQ multiplex PCR; in TCRdb, only in-frame clones are kept and a portion is missing. The sample shows under 300,000 clones, around 81% of them seen only once. The sequencing input was peripheral blood. The source of these receptors is a man aged 30-40 years who had recovered from COVID-19.

This clone was seen just once. This same CDR3 is encoded by further DNA sequences in the sample. The rearrangement uses TRBV12-3 or TRBV12-4 and TRBJ1-1; a possible D gene is TRBD1 (6 bases). Trimming left V 2 bases short and J 3 bases short, with 7 bases between. This CDR3 region has 13 residues. The CDR3 spells CASSLKGDTEAFF. The CDR3 DNA follows: TGTGCCAGCAGTTTAAAGGGGGACACTGAAGCTTTCTTT.

In this sample, this clone turned up a few times. This rearrangement joins TRBV5-6 to TRBJ1-3; TRBD1 might be the D (5 bases). The CDR3 spans 16 residues. The germline V and J ends were trimmed by 3 bases and 0 bases, with 13 bases remaining between them. The germline CDR1 and CDR2 sequences are SGHDT and YYEEEE. In DNA, the CDR3 is TGTGCCAGCAGCTCCTACTCGACAGACTCTGGAAACACCATATATTTT. Protein sequence: CASSSYSTDSGNTIYF. Full variable domain (outside the CDR3, taken from reference TRBV5-6 and TRBJ1-3): DAGVTQSPTHLIKTRGQQVTLRCSPKSGHDTVSWYQQALGQGPQFIFQYYEEEERQRGNFPDRFSGHQFPNYSSELNVNALLLGDSALYLCASSSYSTDSGNTIYFGEGSWLTVV.

The V and J genes are TRBV18 and TRBJ2-7, with TRBD1 matching over 7 bases. The CDR3 contains 15 residues. V lost 2 bases, J lost 1 base, and 5 bases stayed unmatched. Germline V gives CDR1 KGHSH, CDR2 LQKENI. The CDR3 is CASSPFGTESYEQYF. For the CDR3, the DNA is TGTGCCAGCTCACCATTTGGGACAGAGTCCTACGAGCAGTACTTC. The full variable domain, with the rest looked up from reference TRBV18 and TRBJ2-7, is NAGVMQNPRHLVRRRGQEARLRCSPMKGHSHVYWYRQLPEEGLKFMVYLQKENIIDESGMPKERFSAEFPKEGPSILRIQQVVRGDSAAYFCASSPFGTESYEQYFGPGTRLTVT.

The chain has TRBV4-2 and TRBJ2-5; D is possibly TRBD1 (6 bases). The CDR3 extends over 14 amino acids. V was shortened by 3 bases and J by 1 base, with 9 bases between the two germline ends. CDR1 and CDR2 from the germline V gene are LGHNA and YNFKEQ. The CDR3 bases are TGTGCCAGCAGCCAGGGACACAGCCAAGAGACCCAGTACTTC. It codes for CASSQGHSQETQYF.

The chain uses TRBV19 and TRBJ2-3, with D possibly matching TRBD2 (6 bases). The CDR3 loop spans 13 amino acids. Trimming stripped 8 bases from V and 6 bases from J, with 15 bases between. Germline V gives CDR1 LNHDA, CDR2 SQIVND (reference sequence). Here the CDR3 DNA reads TGTGCCAGTGGAGGCGGGGACTTGGATACGCAGTATTTT. Residues: CASGGGDLDTQYF.

This clone was detected only a few times. The chain carries TRBV2 and TRBJ2-5; tentative D call: TRBD1 (6 bases). The germline gives CDR1 SNHLY, CDR2 FYNNEI. The CDR3 sequence is 13 residues long. V gave up 2 bases and J gave up 4 bases, with 8 bases separating them. The CDR3 nucleotides are TGTGCCAGCAGTGAAAGCAGGGGAGAGACCCAGTACTTC. Translation gives CASSESRGETQYF.